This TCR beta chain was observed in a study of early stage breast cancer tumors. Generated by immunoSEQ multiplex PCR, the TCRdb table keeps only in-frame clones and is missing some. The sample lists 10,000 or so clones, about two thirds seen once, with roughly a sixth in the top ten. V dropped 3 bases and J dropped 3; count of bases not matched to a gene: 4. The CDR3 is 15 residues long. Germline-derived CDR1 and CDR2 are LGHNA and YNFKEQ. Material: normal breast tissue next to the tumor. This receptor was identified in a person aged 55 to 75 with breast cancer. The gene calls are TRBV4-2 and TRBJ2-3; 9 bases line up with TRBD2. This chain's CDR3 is CASSHLSGRTDTQYF. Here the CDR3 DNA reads TGTGCCAGCAGCCACCTCAGCGGGAGGACAGATACGCAGTATTTT.